These 8 T cell receptor beta chains share one sample of origin, sequenced in a study of T cell responses to AZD1222 COVID-19 vaccine. TCRdb keeps only in-frame clones here, not all; method: immunoSEQ multiplex PCR. The sample holds 75,000 to 90,000 clones; 90% are singletons and the top ten take roughly 4.8%. The source was peripheral blood, collected on day 0 of AZD1222 vaccination. Source of these receptors: an adult in good health.

This clone was picked up a small number of times. The J gene is TRBJ1-6, the V gene TRBV7-9; TRBD1 is a possible D gene (5 bases). CDR1 is SEHNR, CDR2 FQNEAQ, per germline (reference sequence). Trimming cost V 5 bases and J 18 bases, with 20 bases left between them. This CDR3 comprises 13 residues. The CDR3 DNA follows: TGTGCCAGCAGCCCCCCGGCCTTGGGACGCTGCCACTTT. Protein: CASSPPALGRCHF.

This chain joins TRBV5-8 and TRBJ2-7; D possibly corresponds to TRBD1 (6 bases). The CDR3 is made up of 14 amino acids. Trimming cost V 7 bases and J 5 bases, with 19 bases left between them. Germline V gives CDR1 SGHTS, CDR2 YDEGEE. CDR3 loop: CASPRSSRGDEQYF. CDR3 DNA: TGTGCCAGCCCCCGGTCGAGCAGGGGAGACGAGCAGTACTTC.

The CDR3 is CASRPEGRMNTEAFF. The CDR3 nucleotides are TGTGCCAGCAGGCCCGAGGGCCGCATGAACACTGAAGCTTTCTTT. The chain combines TRBV6-6 with TRBJ1-1; D is ambiguous. Trimming took 6 bases from V and 0 from J, leaving 14 bases between them. Germline CDR1 is MNHNY and CDR2 is SVGAGI (reference sequence). The CDR3 runs 15 residues.

V gene TRBV11-2 combines with J gene TRBJ2-3; D gene unclear. The CDR3 loop spans 16 amino acids. The V end lost 2 bases, the J end lost 2 bases, and 14 bases lay between the germline ends. Germline V gives CDR1 SGHAT, CDR2 FQNNGV. The CDR3 loop reads CASSLMSAPYTDTQYF. CDR3 coding DNA: TGTGCCAGCAGCTTAATGTCAGCTCCCTACACAGATACGCAGTATTTT.

This clone was observed a handful of times. The chain recombines TRBV5-6 with TRBJ1-1; TRBD1 aligns across 10 bases. Germline CDR1 reads SGHDT; CDR2 reads YYEEEE. V trimming: 0 bases; J trimming: 3 bases; junction bases outside the gene matches: 2. The CDR3 spans 15 residues. CDR3 protein: CASSLGQGAHTEAFF. CDR3 sequence (DNA): TGTGCCAGCAGCTTGGGACAGGGGGCTCACACTGAAGCTTTCTTT. Full variable domain (rest looked up from reference TRBV5-6 and TRBJ1-1): DAGVTQSPTHLIKTRGQQVTLRCSPKSGHDTVSWYQQALGQGPQFIFQYYEEEERQRGNFPDRFSGHQFPNYSSELNVNALLLGDSALYLCASSLGQGAHTEAFFGQGTRLTVV.

The V gene is TRBV7-6, the J gene TRBJ2-1, with 8 nucleotides matching TRBD1. This CDR3 has 15 residues. The germline V gene encodes CDR1 SGHVS and CDR2 FNYEAQ. V lost 3 bases, J lost 4 bases, and 5 bases stayed unmatched. This chain's CDR3 is CASSFLQGAYNEQFF. Written as DNA, the CDR3 is TGTGCCAGCAGCTTTCTCCAGGGGGCTTACAATGAGCAGTTCTTC.

The chain has TRBV9 and TRBJ1-6, with a tentative D call TRBD1 (5 bases). Trimming removed 2 bases from V and 8 bases from J, with 17 bases in between. The CDR3 covers 16 residues. From germline, CDR1 is SGDLS and CDR2 YYNGEE. CDR3 DNA sequence: TGTGCCAGCAGCGTTGGTTACAATACCAGGGATTCACCCCTCCACTTT. Translation: CASSVGYNTRDSPLHF.

The chain couples TRBV9 to TRBJ1-4, with a possible D match to TRBD1 (6 bases). Germline lookup yields CDR1 SGDLS and CDR2 YYNGEE. The CDR3 contains 15 residues. Deletions cut 3 bases from V and 0 bases from J, with 9 bases between. The DNA for the CDR3 is TGTGCCAGCAGCGAGCGGACAGCAACTAATGAAAAACTGTTTTTT. Amino acids: CASSERTATNEKLFF.